Included here is one T cell receptor beta chain sequence, with context. Original data processing: Amplification from reference gene primers served as the basis for estimated nucleated cell counts. Clones were sequenced by immunoSEQ multiplex PCR, and TCRdb holds only the in-frame ones, with some missing. V and J calls and clone size are given by that table; D and trimming were obtained from the DNA. The sample yields around 250,000 clones, 84% seen once. Germline values: CDR1 SEHNR, CDR2 FQNEAQ (reference sequence). CDR3 length: 14 amino acids. The V end was cut by 1 base, the J end by 3 bases, with 7 bases between. The data were taken from a study of blood T cell repertoires in COVID-19.

This clonotype was sampled from a middle-aged woman who had recovered from COVID-19. The V gene is TRBV7-9, the J gene TRBJ1-3, with no clear D. The sample consisted of peripheral blood. The CDR3 DNA is TGTGCCAGCAGCTTAGGTGGAGTTGGAAACACCATATATTTT. Translation: CASSLGGVGNTIYF.